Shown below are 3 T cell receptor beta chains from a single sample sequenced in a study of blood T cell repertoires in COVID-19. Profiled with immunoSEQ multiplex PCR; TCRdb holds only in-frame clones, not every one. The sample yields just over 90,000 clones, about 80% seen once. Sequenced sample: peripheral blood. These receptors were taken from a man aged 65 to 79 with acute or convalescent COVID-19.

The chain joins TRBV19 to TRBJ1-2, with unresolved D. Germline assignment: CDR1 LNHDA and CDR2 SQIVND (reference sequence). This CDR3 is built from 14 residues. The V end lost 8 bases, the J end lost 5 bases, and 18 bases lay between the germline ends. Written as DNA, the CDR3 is TGTGCCAGTCGAATCCAGGACGGGAATTATGGCTACACCTTC. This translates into CASRIQDGNYGYTF.

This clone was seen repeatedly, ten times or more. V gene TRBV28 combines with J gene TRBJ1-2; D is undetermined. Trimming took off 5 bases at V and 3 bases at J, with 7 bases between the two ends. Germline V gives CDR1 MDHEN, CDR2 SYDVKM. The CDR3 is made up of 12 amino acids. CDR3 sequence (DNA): TGTGCCAGCAGTCCCCGGGACTATGGCTACACCTTC. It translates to CASSPRDYGYTF.

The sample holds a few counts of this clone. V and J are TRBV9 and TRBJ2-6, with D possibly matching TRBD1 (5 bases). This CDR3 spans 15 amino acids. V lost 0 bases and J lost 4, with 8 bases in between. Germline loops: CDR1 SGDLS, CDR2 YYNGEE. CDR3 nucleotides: TGTGCCAGCAGCGTAGGACAGTCAGGGGCCAACGTCCTGACTTTC. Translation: CASSVGQSGANVLTF.